The 23 T cell receptor beta chains below were found in one sample sequenced in a study of blood T cell repertoires in COVID-19. Generated by immunoSEQ multiplex PCR, the TCRdb table keeps only in-frame clones and is missing some. The table records roughly 250,000 clones, 85% to 90% of them present only once. The sample consisted of peripheral blood. These receptor sequences come from a man aged 25-40 years with acute or convalescent COVID-19.

The chain has TRBV11-3 and TRBJ2-1; TRBD2 aligns across 9 bases. With 1 base clipped from V and 10 bases from J, the junction kept 2 bases outside the gene matches. Germline V gene data show CDR1 as SGHNT and CDR2 as YENEEA. The CDR3 runs 13 residues. As DNA, the CDR3 is TGTGCCAGCAGCTTAGGGAGCGGGAGGGAGCAGTTCTTC. This translates into CASSLGSGREQFF.

This clone was detected a few times. The chain carries TRBV6-4 and TRBJ1-2; D may be TRBD1 (5 bases). Germline CDR1 is MRHNA and CDR2 is SNTAGT. V was shortened by 8 bases and J by 8 bases, with 12 bases between the two germline ends. This CDR3 has 11 amino acids. The DNA of the CDR3 is TGTGCCAGCGGACACGGGGGAGGCTACACCTTC. It yields the protein CASGHGGGYTF.

The chain uses TRBV24-1 and TRBJ2-1, with D possibly matching TRBD2 (6 bases). The germline CDR1 and CDR2 sequences are KGHDR and SFDVKD. V was trimmed by 1 base and J by 0 bases, leaving 6 bases between them. This CDR3 region has 15 residues. The CDR3 reads CATSDFGSSYNEQFF. The CDR3 DNA sequence: TGTGCCACCAGTGATTTCGGGAGCTCCTACAATGAGCAGTTCTTC.

This rearrangement joins TRBV28 to TRBJ1-2; D might be TRBD1 (5 bases). Trimming left V 0 bases short and J 6 bases short, with 11 bases between. The CDR3 is 14 amino acids. Germline V gene sequence: CDR1 MDHEN, CDR2 SYDVKM. The CDR3 here is CASSLWLGLDGYTF. The CDR3 nucleotides read TGTGCCAGCAGTTTATGGCTGGGGCTGGATGGCTACACCTTC.

The chain links TRBV5-1 to TRBJ2-7, with D uncertain. Germline lookup yields CDR1 SGHRS and CDR2 YFSETQ. The CDR3 contains 12 residues. Between the trimmed V and J ends, which lost 2 bases and 3 bases, there was a span of 6 bases. The CDR3 DNA reads as TGCGCCAGCAGCTTAACCTACTACGAGCAGTACTTC. Amino acids: CASSLTYYEQYF.

The gene calls are TRBV30 and TRBJ1-3; 7 bases are a match to TRBD1. V lost 5 bases and J lost 2; bases outside the gene matches: 3. The CDR3 sequence is 13 residues long. From germline, CDR1 is GTSNPN and CDR2 SVGIG (reference sequence). The DNA of the CDR3 is TGTGCCTGGGACAGGGACCCTGGAAACACCATATATTTT. Its translation: CAWDRDPGNTIYF.

The chain combines TRBV4-1 with TRBJ1-4; D is possibly TRBD1 (6 bases). Germline V lookup: CDR1 MGHRA, CDR2 YSYEKL. The CDR3 length is 16 residues. Deletions cut 4 bases from V and 3 bases from J, with 15 bases between. This CDR3 reads CASSLRQAGANEKLFF. For the CDR3, the DNA is TGCGCCAGCAGCCTTAGACAGGCCGGGGCTAATGAAAAACTGTTTTTT.

The V and J genes are TRBV28 and TRBJ2-1; D is possibly TRBD2 (6 bases). The V gene lost 5 bases and the J gene lost 2 bases, with 19 bases spanning the gap. The CDR3 has 17 amino acids. Per germline, CDR1 MDHEN and CDR2 SYDVKM. The CDR3 DNA sequence: TGTGCCAGCAGTCTTCTAGCGCCGCGAATAGCCTACAATGAGCAGTTCTTC. Its protein product is CASSLLAPRIAYNEQFF. Filled out from reference TRBV28 and TRBJ2-1, the complete variable domain reads DVKVTQSSRYLVKRTGEKVFLECVQDMDHENMFWYRQDPGLGLRLIYFSYDVKMKEKGDIPEGYSVSREKKERFSLILESASTNQTSMYLCASSLLAPRIAYNEQFFGPGTRLTVL.

This chain connects TRBV19 to TRBJ2-3; 7 nucleotides agree with TRBD1. The CDR3 spans 14 residues. Germline V gives CDR1 LNHDA, CDR2 SQIVND (reference sequence). V lost 4 bases to trimming and J lost 1 base; unmatched junction nucleotides: 2. The CDR3 loop is CASSSGQGTDTQYF. CDR3 DNA: TGTGCCAGTAGTAGCGGACAGGGCACAGATACGCAGTATTTT.

This CDR3 is CASRVSGTGIQYF. In nucleotides, the CDR3 is TGTGCCTCCAGAGTAAGCGGGACCGGCATTCAGTACTTC. J is TRBJ2-4 and V is TRBV30; 7 bases align to TRBD2. Germline loops: CDR1 GTSNPN, CDR2 SVGIG (reference sequence). Losses at the gene ends were 7 bases for V and 9 bases for J; bases not matched to a gene: 12. The CDR3 loop spans 13 amino acids.

The rearrangement links TRBV7-9 to TRBJ1-1, with a tentative D call TRBD1 (5 bases). CDR3 length: 12 residues. Germline CDR1 is SEHNR and CDR2 is FQNEAQ (reference sequence). V was clipped by 6 bases and J by 6 bases, with 11 bases between them. In DNA form, the CDR3 reads TGTGCCAGCAGTCTGGGGGAGGCTGAAGCTTTCTTT. Translating gives CASSLGEAEAFF.

The V call is TRBV6-5, the J call TRBJ1-1; tentatively, D is TRBD1 (5 bases). Germline V gives CDR1 MNHEY, CDR2 SVGAGI. V was clipped by 6 bases and J by 1 base, with 15 bases between them. The CDR3 contains 15 residues. CDR3: CASRLSPGSNTEAFF. In DNA form, the CDR3 reads TGTGCCAGCAGGTTATCTCCAGGGTCGAACACTGAAGCTTTCTTT.

CDR3 sequence reads: CAISEFGATGNTIYF. The CDR3 nucleotides read TGTGCCATCAGTGAGTTTGGGGCTACTGGAAACACCATATATTTT. V and J are TRBV10-3 and TRBJ1-3; possible D gene TRBD1, 5 bases. There are 15 residues in the CDR3. The germline V gene encodes CDR1 ENHRY and CDR2 SYGVKD. Trimming left V 1 base short and J 2 bases short, with 9 bases between.

The chain uses TRBV18 and TRBJ2-7; 8 nucleotides match TRBD1. The CDR3 totals 14 residues. CDR1 KGHSH and CDR2 LQKENI come from the germline V gene. The V segment lost 4 bases and the J segment 4 bases; nucleotides outside the gene matches: 6. Here the CDR3 DNA reads TGTGCCAGCTCACTAGCAGACAGGGGATACGAGCAGTACTTC. Translating gives CASSLADRGYEQYF.

The chain carries TRBV18 and TRBJ1-5, with D unclear. The ends were cut back, 2 bases at V and 0 bases at J, with 8 bases in the middle. Per the germline V gene, CDR1 is KGHSH and CDR2 is LQKENI. This CDR3 has 15 amino acids. This CDR3 reads CASSPSRNSNQPQHF. The CDR3 DNA reads TGTGCCAGCTCACCATCGAGGAATAGCAATCAGCCCCAGCATTTT. The entire variable domain, with the rest obtained from reference TRBV18 and TRBJ1-5, is as follows: NAGVMQNPRHLVRRRGQEARLRCSPMKGHSHVYWYRQLPEEGLKFMVYLQKENIIDESGMPKERFSAEFPKEGPSILRIQQVVRGDSAAYFCASSPSRNSNQPQHFGDGTRLSIL.

CDR3 sequence (DNA): TGTGCCAGCAGTTTTCGACACTCCTACGAGCAGTACTTC. It codes for CASSFRHSYEQYF. V gene TRBV12-3 or TRBV12-4 combines with J gene TRBJ2-7; D is unclear. CDR3 length: 13 residues. Deletions cut 3 bases from V and 0 bases from J, with 6 bases between.

The CDR3 DNA reads as TGTGCCAGCGGCGGAACCTACGAGCAGTACTTC. Protein sequence: CASGGTYEQYF. This chain uses TRBV27 with TRBJ2-7; D is uncertain. The CDR3 contains 11 residues. V was trimmed by 8 bases and J by 2 bases, leaving 7 bases between them. CDR1 and CDR2 from the germline V gene are MNHEY and SMNVEV (reference sequence).

The chain carries TRBV23-1 and TRBJ1-3; 7 positions match TRBD1. TRBV23-1 is marked as an open reading frame, function uncertain. This CDR3 has 13 residues. V lost 8 bases and J lost 9; bases outside the gene matches: 10. Written as DNA, the CDR3 is TGCGCCAGCGCCCAGACAGGGAATTGCACCATATATTTT. This gives the protein CASAQTGNCTIYF.

The genes are TRBV28 and TRBJ2-2; 9 positions match TRBD1. This CDR3 contains 15 residues. Germline CDR1 and CDR2: MDHEN and SYDVKM. V lost 6 bases and J lost 5; bases outside the gene matches: 7. Here the CDR3 reads CASSSPGQGTGELFF. The DNA for the CDR3 is TGTGCCAGCAGCTCTCCGGGACAGGGAACCGGGGAGCTGTTTTTT.

This sequence joins TRBV15 and TRBJ1-2, with D possibly matching TRBD1 (6 bases). This CDR3 has 13 residues. Germline lookup yields CDR1 LNHNV and CDR2 YYDKDF (reference sequence). V lost 5 bases to trimming and J lost 8 bases, with 15 bases between them. Here the CDR3 reads CATSSNRDQGYTF. CDR3 DNA: TGTGCCACCAGCTCAAACAGGGACCAGGGCTACACCTTC.

As for this clone: Other DNA sequences in this sample translate to the same CDR3. The chain couples TRBV7-3 to TRBJ2-3, with D perhaps matching TRBD2 (7 bases). Germline-derived CDR1 and CDR2 are SGHTA and FQGTGA. There are 14 residues in the CDR3. Trimming took 4 bases from V and 3 from J, leaving 11 bases between them. The CDR3 DNA is TGTGCCAGCAGCTCGGGGGGCTGGACAGATACGCAGTATTTT. Its protein is CASSSGGWTDTQYF.

The chain uses TRBV7-3 and TRBJ2-7; 12 nucleotides match TRBD1. This CDR3 is 16 amino acids long. Germline-derived CDR1 and CDR2 are SGHTA and FQGTGA. The V and J ends lost 5 bases and 7 bases, in that order; junction bases with no gene match: 12. The CDR3 DNA sequence: TGTGCCAGCAGCCTCACACCGGGACAGGGGGCGAAAGAGCAGTACTTC. It specifies CASSLTPGQGAKEQYF.

This clone was seen once. This rearrangement joins TRBV7-9 to TRBJ2-1; D perhaps matches TRBD2 (5 bases). Germline CDR1 reads SEHNR; CDR2 reads FQNEAQ (reference sequence). V was trimmed by 6 bases and J by 1 base, leaving 7 bases between them. The CDR3 loop spans 13 amino acids. The CDR3 loop is CASRRESYNEQFF. The DNA of the CDR3 is TGTGCCAGCAGGAGGGAGTCCTACAATGAGCAGTTCTTC. The full variable domain, with the rest looked up from reference TRBV7-9 and TRBJ2-1, is DTGVSQNPRHKITKRGQNVTFRCDPISEHNRLYWYRQTLGQGPEFLTYFQNEAQLEKSRLLSDRFSAERPKGSFSTLEIQRTEQGDSAMYLCASRRESYNEQFFGPGTRLTVL.